This entry lists 14 T cell receptor beta chains sequenced from one sample in a study of shared clonotypes between healthy human individuals (dated by TCRdb to 2018 to 2021). CD8 naive samples consisted of CD45RO-negative cells that were positively selected for CCR7, yielding a CD45RA+CCR7+ population without TemRA cells. The library came from the immunoSEQ multiplex PCR assay. TCRdb obtained this table from immuneACCESS and retained in-frame rearrangements with V and J assigned. These tables miss some clones; where compared with another copy, unresolved V genes account for less than half of the shortfall, and the remainder is unexplained. The sample table contains more than 600,000 clones; only one count was recorded for about 92% of them. Approximately 22% of the sample is taken by the ten largest. Sample: naive CD8+ T cells sorted from blood. Reading the label with the study, this specimen's cell subset or site is: CD45RA+CCR7+. The receptors here all came from a man aged 25 to 45 in good health.

The chain employs TRBV6-6 and TRBJ1-2; D might be TRBD1 (5 bases). Germline V gene data show CDR1 as MNHNY and CDR2 as SVGAGI (reference sequence). This CDR3 comprises 14 residues. Trimming cost V 4 bases and J 7 bases, with 16 bases left between them. The CDR3 loop is CASSCPGPPPGYTF. CDR3 nucleotide sequence: TGTGCCAGCAGTTGCCCGGGACCCCCCCCTGGCTACACCTTC.

This clone was detected once. The chain couples TRBV2 to TRBJ2-7; D possibly corresponds to TRBD2 (6 bases). This CDR3 comprises 12 residues. Germline assignment: CDR1 SNHLY and CDR2 FYNNEI. Trimming cost V 6 bases and J 6 bases, with 12 bases left between them. CDR3 sequence: CASRGTFLEQYF. Here the CDR3 DNA reads TGTGCCAGCAGAGGGACTTTTCTCGAGCAGTACTTC.

V is TRBV4-1 and J is TRBJ2-3; D may be TRBD2 (6 bases). The V end lost 0 bases, the J end lost 2 bases, and 18 bases lay between the germline ends. Germline V lookup: CDR1 MGHRA, CDR2 YSYEKL. This CDR3 contains 18 residues. The CDR3 here is CASSQDPAGRGYTDTQYF. In nucleotides, the CDR3 is TGCGCCAGCAGCCAAGACCCCGCGGGGCGGGGCTACACAGATACGCAGTATTTT.

The rearrangement uses TRBV19 and TRBJ1-4, with 8 bases that match TRBD1. The germline CDR1 and CDR2 sequences are LNHDA and SQIVND (reference sequence). The CDR3 length is 15 residues. The J segment lost 4 bases and the V segment lost 4 bases, leaving 5 bases of the junction unmatched. CDR3 nucleotides: TGTGCCAGTAGTAACACAGGGGGAATTAATGAAAAACTGTTTTTT. It is translated as CASSNTGGINEKLFF. Full variable domain (outside the CDR3, taken from reference TRBV19 and TRBJ1-4): DGGITQSPKYLFRKEGQNVTLSCEQNLNHDAMYWYRQDPGQGLRLIYYSQIVNDFQKGDIAEGYSVSREKKESFPLTVTSAQKNPTAFYLCASSNTGGINEKLFFGSGTQLSVL.

The chain combines TRBV14 with TRBJ1-4; D may be TRBD1 (5 bases). The CDR3 has 16 amino acids. Deletions cut 2 bases from V and 5 bases from J, with 15 bases between. Germline values: CDR1 SGHDN, CDR2 FVKESK. The CDR3, as DNA: TGTGCCAGCAGCCAATGGATAGGGACCACGAATGAAAAACTGTTTTTT. Protein sequence: CASSQWIGTTNEKLFF.

This clone was observed once. The rearrangement joins TRBV7-9 to TRBJ1-1; tentatively, D is TRBD1 (5 bases). Germline V gene data show CDR1 as SEHNR and CDR2 as FQNEAQ (reference sequence). The length of the CDR3 is 12 residues. Trimming took off 7 bases at V and 1 base at J, with 7 bases between the two ends. CDR3 region: CASTQGNTEAFF. The CDR3 nucleotides read TGTGCCAGCACCCAGGGGAACACTGAAGCTTTCTTT.

The genes are TRBV5-1 and TRBJ2-3; D might be TRBD2 (6 bases). The germline V and J ends were trimmed by 7 bases and 7 bases, with 22 bases remaining between them. This CDR3 contains 15 residues. The germline CDR1 and CDR2 sequences are SGHRS and YFSETQ. CDR3: CASWRGHTSTYTQYF. As DNA, the CDR3 is TGCGCCAGCTGGAGGGGCCATACTAGTACATATACGCAGTATTTT.

This clone has only one observation. The chain joins TRBV28 to TRBJ2-3; 14 bases map to TRBD2. Germline CDR1 MDHEN, CDR2 SYDVKM. V shed 4 bases, J shed 3 bases, and the junction held 9 bases outside the gene matches. The CDR3 is 18 amino acids. The CDR3 DNA sequence: TGTGCCAGCAGTTCTCCGCCGGGACTAGCGGGAGTAACAGATACGCAGTATTTT. It encodes CASSSPPGLAGVTDTQYF.

The chain employs TRBV9 and TRBJ1-3; D is undetermined. The CDR3 consists of 13 residues. Trimming left V 2 bases short and J 3 bases short, with 6 bases between. Per germline, CDR1 SGDLS and CDR2 YYNGEE. In DNA form, the CDR3 reads TGTGCCAGCAGCGTCAATATTGGAAACACCATATATTTT. Translating gives CASSVNIGNTIYF.

This clone has only one observation. The chain joins TRBV10-3 to TRBJ1-4, with D perhaps TRBD1 (5 bases). V was trimmed by 4 bases and J by 3 bases, leaving 9 bases between them. Per germline, CDR1 ENHRY and CDR2 SYGVKD. This CDR3 contains 14 residues. The CDR3 DNA reads as TGTGCCATCAGTGGGCCAGGGCCTAATGAAAAACTGTTTTTT. As protein: CAISGPGPNEKLFF.

The chain joins TRBV5-1 to TRBJ2-1; perhaps D is TRBD1 or TRBD2 (5 bases each). This CDR3 contains 15 residues. Germline V gene lookup returns CDR1 SGHRS and CDR2 YFSETQ. With 4 bases removed from V and 8 bases from J, the gap between germline ends came to 19 bases. CDR3 protein: CASSPSGTPDDEQFF. CDR3 in DNA: TGCGCCAGCAGCCCCTCCGGGACCCCAGACGATGAGCAGTTCTTC.

The chain employs TRBV27 and TRBJ2-7; TRBD2 might be the D (6 bases). Germline CDR1 MNHEY, CDR2 SMNVEV (reference sequence). V was trimmed by 5 bases and J by 3 bases, leaving 14 bases between them. The CDR3 has 14 residues. The CDR3 DNA sequence: TGTGCCAGCAGTCCAAGCGGGCCCGTCTACGAGCAGTACTTC. It yields the protein CASSPSGPVYEQYF.

The rearrangement uses TRBV30 and TRBJ2-7, with unresolved D. The germline V and J ends were trimmed by 0 bases and 4 bases, with 7 bases remaining between them. The germline CDR1 and CDR2 sequences are GTSNPN and SVGIG (reference sequence). This CDR3 is built from 12 residues. DNA for the CDR3: TGTGCCTGGAGTGTCTCCGGTTACGAGCAGTACTTC. Amino acid sequence: CAWSVSGYEQYF. Looking up the rest from reference TRBV30 and TRBJ2-7 gives the full variable domain: SQTIHQWPATLVQPVGSPLSLECTVEGTSNPNLYWYRQAAGRGLQLLFYSVGIGQISSEVPQNLSASRPQDRQFILSSKKLLLSDSGFYLCAWSVSGYEQYFGPGTRLTVT.

The chain combines TRBV9 with TRBJ1-5; D is perhaps TRBD1 (6 bases). Germline-derived CDR1 and CDR2 are SGDLS and YYNGEE. The germline V and J ends were trimmed by 2 bases and 3 bases, with 12 bases remaining between them. The CDR3 sequence is 15 residues long. The CDR3 is CASSVGGGINQPQHF. In nucleotides, the CDR3 is TGTGCCAGCAGCGTTGGAGGGGGAATCAATCAGCCCCAGCATTTT.